This TCR beta chain is drawn from a study of cytomegalovirus exposure and HLA in healthy donors. Overall study findings and caveats: Reportedly, cytomegalovirus status was diagnosed with high sensitivity and specificity. Among TCR beta chains of equal frequency, HLA-associated ones were more clonally expanded in a later analysis.

Those who donated were healthy bone marrow donors. Per the germline V gene, CDR1 is SGHKS and CDR2 is YYEKEE (reference sequence). The CDR3 totals 11 residues. Trimming shortened V by 3 bases and J by 4 bases, and 5 bases separated the two germline ends. Use of 60 Vbeta and 13 Jbeta primers characterized the PCR. TCRdb keeps only in-frame clones here, not all; method: immunoSEQ multiplex PCR. The table lists some 140,000 clones, roughly three quarters of them singletons, with around 0.99% in the top ten. Concerning this clone itself: Its antigen is currently unknown.

The chain uses TRBV5-5 and TRBJ2-7, with D uncertain. Material: PBMCs. The clonotype was recovered from a male donor in good health and CMV-seronegative. CDR3 amino acids: CASSWAYEQYF. The CDR3 nucleotides are TGTGCCAGCAGCTGGGCGTACGAGCAGTACTTC.